This TCR beta chain was captured in a study of OX40 agonist ivuxolimab in advanced cancers. This CDR3 spans 14 amino acids. Trimming took 2 bases from V and 1 from J, leaving 8 bases between them. Germline-derived CDR1 and CDR2 are MNHEY and SVGAGI. TCRdb's copy holds only in-frame clones and misses some; the assay was immunoSEQ multiplex PCR. The sample gives about 42,000 clones, about 86% of which show up once; 20% to 25% is in the top ten. V and J are TRBV6-5 and TRBJ1-1, with D possibly TRBD1 on 5 matching bases. The origin of this receptor is an adult with an advanced solid tumor such as melanoma, head and neck, liver or kidney cancer. Sample: CD4+ or CD8+ T cells sorted from blood, taken in a trial of the OX40 agonist ivuxolimab. CDR3 DNA: TGTGCCAGCAGTTACCCCCAGGGGAACACTGAAGCTTTCTTT. Protein sequence: CASSYPQGNTEAFF.